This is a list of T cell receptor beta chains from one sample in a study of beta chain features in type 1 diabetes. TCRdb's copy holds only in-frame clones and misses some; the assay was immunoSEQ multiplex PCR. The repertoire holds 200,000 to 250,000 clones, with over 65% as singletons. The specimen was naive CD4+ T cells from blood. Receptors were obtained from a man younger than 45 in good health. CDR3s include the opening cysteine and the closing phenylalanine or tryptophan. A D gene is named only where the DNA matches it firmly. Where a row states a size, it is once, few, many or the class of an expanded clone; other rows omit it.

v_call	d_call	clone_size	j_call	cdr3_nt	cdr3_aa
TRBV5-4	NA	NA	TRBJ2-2	TGTGCCAGCAGCTACCCAACGCGGGCCAACACCGGGGAGCTGTTTTTT	CASSYPTRANTGELFF
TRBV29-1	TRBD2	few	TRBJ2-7	TGCAGCGTTACGGGACTAGCGCCTTACGAGCAGTACTTC	CSVTGLAPYEQYF
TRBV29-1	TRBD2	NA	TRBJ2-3	TGCAGCGTCGGCCTGCTAGCGGCAACTAGCACAGATACGCAGTATTTT	CSVGLLAATSTDTQYF
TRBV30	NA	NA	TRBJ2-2	TGTGCCTGGAGTTCTGAGTTCGCGAACACCGGGGAGCTGTTTTTT	CAWSSEFANTGELFF
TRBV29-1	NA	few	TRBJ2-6	TGCAGCGTTGAAATAGGGGCTGGGGCCAACGTCCTGACTTTC	CSVEIGAGANVLTF
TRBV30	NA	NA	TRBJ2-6	TGTGCCTGGAGCGACAGAACAAACGTCCTGACTTTC	CAWSDRTNVLTF
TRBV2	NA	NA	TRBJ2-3	TGTGCCAGCAGTTCGGATCGCACAGATACGCAGTATTTT	CASSSDRTDTQYF
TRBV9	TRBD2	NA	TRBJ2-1	TGTGCCAGCAGCGTAGTCGTAGGACTAGCGGGCCTCAATGAGCAGTTCTTC	CASSVVVGLAGLNEQFF
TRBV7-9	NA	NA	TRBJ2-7	TGTGCCAGCAGTCGGAACATGGCGGGGGAGCAGTACTTC	CASSRNMAGEQYF
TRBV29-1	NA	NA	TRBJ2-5	TGCAGCGGTGCGGCGGGGCAAGAGACCCAGTACTTC	CSGAAGQETQYF
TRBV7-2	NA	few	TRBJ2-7	TGTGCCAGCAGCTTAGGGCAGGGAAGCTCCTACGAGCAGTACTTC	CASSLGQGSSYEQYF
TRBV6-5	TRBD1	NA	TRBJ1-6	TGTGCCAGCAGAAAGGGACAGGGGGCTACACCCCTCCACTTT	CASRKGQGATPLHF
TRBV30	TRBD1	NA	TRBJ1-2	TGTGCCTGGGCTCCAGGGGGCACGCGCTATGGCTACACCTTC	CAWAPGGTRYGYTF
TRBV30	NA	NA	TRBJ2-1	TGTGCCTGGACAGAGAGCTCCTACAATGAGCAGTTCTTC	CAWTESSYNEQFF
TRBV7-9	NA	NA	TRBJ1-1	TGTGCCAGCAGTCGAGACGGGAACACTGAAGCTTTCTTT	CASSRDGNTEAFF
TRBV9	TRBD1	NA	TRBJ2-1	TGTGCCAGCAGCCCCGCCAGGGGGTATAACAATGAGCAGTTCTTC	CASSPARGYNNEQFF
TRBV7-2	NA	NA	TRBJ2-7	TGTGCCAGCAGCCGACCCTGGCGAGACCGGGACGAGCAGTACTTC	CASSRPWRDRDEQYF
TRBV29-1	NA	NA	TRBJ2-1	TGCAGCGTTGCTTCCAGTCGGGGCAATGAGCAGTTCTTC	CSVASSRGNEQFF
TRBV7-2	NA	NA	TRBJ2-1	TGTGCCAGCAGCTTATCCATGCGGGCCGGGGAGGAGCAGTTCTTC	CASSLSMRAGEEQFF
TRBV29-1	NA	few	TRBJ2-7	TGCAGCGTTCGCGAGGGTCTCTACGAGCAGTACTTC	CSVREGLYEQYF
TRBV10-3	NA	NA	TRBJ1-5	TGTGCCATCAGTGAGTCGGGGGAAGGGAGTCAGCCCCAGCATTTT	CAISESGEGSQPQHF
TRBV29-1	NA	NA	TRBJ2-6	TGCAGCGTTGATTCCGGGGCCAACGTCCTGACTTTC	CSVDSGANVLTF
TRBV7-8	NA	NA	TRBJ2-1	TGTGCCAGCAGCCCGCGGACAGACCGCTACAATGAGCAGTTCTTC	CASSPRTDRYNEQFF
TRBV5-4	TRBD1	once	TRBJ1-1	TGTGCCACGACAGGGCACACTGAAGCTTTCTTT	CATTGHTEAFF
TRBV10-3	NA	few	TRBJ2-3	TGTGCCATCAGTGAATCAACCAGCACAGATACGCAGTATTTT	CAISESTSTDTQYF
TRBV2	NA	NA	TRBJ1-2	TGTGCCAGCAGTGATCGTGGGGTTAACTATGGCTACACCTTC	CASSDRGVNYGYTF
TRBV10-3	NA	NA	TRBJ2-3	TGTGCCATCAGTGAGGGACCTGAGAGACAGTATTTT	CAISEGPERQYF
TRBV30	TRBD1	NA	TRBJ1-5	TGTGCCTGGAGTGTTGGGGACAGGGTGCAGCCCCAGCATTTT	CAWSVGDRVQPQHF
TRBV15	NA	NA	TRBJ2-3	TGTGCCACCAGCAGAGATAGGGTGGGGGATACGCAGTATTTT	CATSRDRVGDTQYF
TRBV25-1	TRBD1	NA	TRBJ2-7	TGTGCCAGCAGTGCTACCCGGGACAGCTACGAGCAGTACTTC	CASSATRDSYEQYF
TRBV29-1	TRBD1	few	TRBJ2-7	TGCAGCGTGGCCGGGACAGGGAATTATTACGAGCAGTACTTC	CSVAGTGNYYEQYF
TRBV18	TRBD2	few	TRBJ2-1	TGTGCCAGCTCACGAAGCGGGAGTAACAATGAGCAGTTCTTC	CASSRSGSNNEQFF
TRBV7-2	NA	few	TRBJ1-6	TGTGCCAGCAGCCAATATAATTCACCCCTCCACTTT	CASSQYNSPLHF
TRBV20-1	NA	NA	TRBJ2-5	TGCAGTGCTCGACAAGAGACCCAGTACTTC	CSARQETQYF
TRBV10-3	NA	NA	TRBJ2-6	TGTGCCATCAGGACATCAACCACTGGGGCCAACGTCCTGACTTTC	CAIRTSTTGANVLTF